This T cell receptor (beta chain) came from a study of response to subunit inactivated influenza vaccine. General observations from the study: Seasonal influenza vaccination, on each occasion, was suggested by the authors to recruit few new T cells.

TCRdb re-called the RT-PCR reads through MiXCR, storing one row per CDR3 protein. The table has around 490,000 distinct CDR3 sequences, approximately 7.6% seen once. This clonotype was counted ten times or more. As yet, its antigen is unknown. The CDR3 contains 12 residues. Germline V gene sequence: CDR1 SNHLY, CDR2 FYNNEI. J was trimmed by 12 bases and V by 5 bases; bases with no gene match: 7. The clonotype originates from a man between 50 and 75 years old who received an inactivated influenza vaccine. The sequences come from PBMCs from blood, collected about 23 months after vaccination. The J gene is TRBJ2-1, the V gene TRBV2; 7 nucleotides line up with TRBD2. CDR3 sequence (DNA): TGTGCCAGCAGTCTGACGGGAGGAGTGCAGTTCTTC. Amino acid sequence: CASSLTGGVQFF. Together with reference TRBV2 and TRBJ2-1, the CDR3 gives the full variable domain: EPEVTQTPSHQVTQMGQEVILRCVPISNHLYFYWYRQILGQKVEFLVSFYNNEISEKSEIFDDQFSVERPDGSNFTLKIRSTKLEDSAMYFCASSLTGGVQFFGPGTRLTVL.